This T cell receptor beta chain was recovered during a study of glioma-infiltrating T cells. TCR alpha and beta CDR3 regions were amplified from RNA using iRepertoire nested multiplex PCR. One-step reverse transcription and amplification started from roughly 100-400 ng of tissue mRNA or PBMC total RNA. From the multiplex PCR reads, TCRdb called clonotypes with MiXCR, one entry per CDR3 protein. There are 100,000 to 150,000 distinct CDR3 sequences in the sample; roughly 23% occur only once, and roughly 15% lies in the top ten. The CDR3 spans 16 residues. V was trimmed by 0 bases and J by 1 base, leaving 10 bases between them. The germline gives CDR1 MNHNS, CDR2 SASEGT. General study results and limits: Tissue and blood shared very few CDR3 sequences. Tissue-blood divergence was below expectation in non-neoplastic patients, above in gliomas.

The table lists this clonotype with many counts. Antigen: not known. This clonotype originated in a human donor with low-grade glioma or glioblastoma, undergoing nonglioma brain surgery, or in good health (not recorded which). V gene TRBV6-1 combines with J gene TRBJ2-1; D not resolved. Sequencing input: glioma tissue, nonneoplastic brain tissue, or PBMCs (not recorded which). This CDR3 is CASSEAGGPSYNEQFF. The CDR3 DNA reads TGTGCCAGCAGTGAAGCCGGCGGCCCTTCCTACAATGAGCAGTTCTTC.